This T cell receptor (beta chain) was sequenced during a study of CD8+CD57+ T cells in acquired aplastic anemia. Points from the study as a whole: The study found no significant CD8+ Simpson's diversity difference between patients and controls. Shared by patients and controls, 25 to 30 CD8+ CDR3s were abundant in patients.

Genomic DNA templated the TCR beta VDJ and CDR3 profiling. TCRdb recomputed calls from the reads with MiXCR, one row per CDR3 protein. The data hold fewer than 200,000 distinct CDR3 sequences, with 40% to 55% observed a single time. The CDR3 spans 14 residues. Germline CDR1 is MNHNS and CDR2 is SASEGT. V was clipped by 8 bases and J by 2 bases; unmatched bases: 0. A remark on this clonotype: Its antigen is unidentified.

The authors sequenced patients whose flow cytometry had shown CD8+CD57+ cell expansion. Sampling of blood occurred while the patients had still received no therapy. Input material: sorted CD4+, CD8+, or CD8+CD57+ T cells (not recorded which) from PBMCs. The TCR originated in a human donor with aplastic anemia. The rearrangement links TRBV6-1 to TRBJ2-1; 13 bases align to TRBD2. CDR3 nucleotide sequence: TGTGCCAGCGGACTAGCGGGGGCCTACAATGAGCAGTTCTTC. Amino acid sequence: CASGLAGAYNEQFF.